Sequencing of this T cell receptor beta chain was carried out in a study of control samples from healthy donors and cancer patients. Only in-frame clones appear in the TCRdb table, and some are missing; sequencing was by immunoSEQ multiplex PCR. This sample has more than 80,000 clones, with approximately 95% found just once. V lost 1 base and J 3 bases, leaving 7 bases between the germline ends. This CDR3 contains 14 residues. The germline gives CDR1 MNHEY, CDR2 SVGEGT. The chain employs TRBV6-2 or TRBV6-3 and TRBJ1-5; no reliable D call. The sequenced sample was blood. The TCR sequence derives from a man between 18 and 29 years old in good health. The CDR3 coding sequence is TGTGCCAGCAGTTACTGGGGTAACAATCAGCCCCAGCATTTT. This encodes CASSYWGNNQPQHF.